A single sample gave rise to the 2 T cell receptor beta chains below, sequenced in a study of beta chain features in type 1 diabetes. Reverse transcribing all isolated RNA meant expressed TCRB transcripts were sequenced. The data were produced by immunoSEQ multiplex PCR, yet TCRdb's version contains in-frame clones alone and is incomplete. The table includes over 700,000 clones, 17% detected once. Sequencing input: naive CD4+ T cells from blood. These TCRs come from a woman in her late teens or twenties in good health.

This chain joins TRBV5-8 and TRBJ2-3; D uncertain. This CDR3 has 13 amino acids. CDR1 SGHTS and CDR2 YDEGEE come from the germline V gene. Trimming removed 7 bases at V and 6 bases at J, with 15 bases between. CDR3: CASGSHFTDTQYF. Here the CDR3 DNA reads TGTGCCAGCGGATCGCATTTCACGGATACGCAGTATTTT.

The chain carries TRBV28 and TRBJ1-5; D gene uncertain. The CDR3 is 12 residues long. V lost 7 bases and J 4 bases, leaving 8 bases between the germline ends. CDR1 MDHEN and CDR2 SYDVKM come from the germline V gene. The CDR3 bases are TGTGCCAGCAAGCGGCTGAATCAGCCCCAGCATTTT. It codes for CASKRLNQPQHF.